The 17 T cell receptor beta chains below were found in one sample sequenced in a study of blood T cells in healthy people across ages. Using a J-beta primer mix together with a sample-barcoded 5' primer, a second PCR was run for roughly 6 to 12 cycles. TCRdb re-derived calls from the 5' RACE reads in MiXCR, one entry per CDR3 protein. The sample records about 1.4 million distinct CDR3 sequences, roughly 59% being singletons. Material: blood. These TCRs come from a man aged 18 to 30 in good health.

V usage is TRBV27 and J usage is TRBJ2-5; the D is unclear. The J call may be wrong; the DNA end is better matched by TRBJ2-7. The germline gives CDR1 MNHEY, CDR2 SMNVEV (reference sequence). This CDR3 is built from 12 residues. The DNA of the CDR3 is TGTGCCAGCTCCCACCCAGACACCGAGCAGTACTTC. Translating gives CASSHPDTEQYF.

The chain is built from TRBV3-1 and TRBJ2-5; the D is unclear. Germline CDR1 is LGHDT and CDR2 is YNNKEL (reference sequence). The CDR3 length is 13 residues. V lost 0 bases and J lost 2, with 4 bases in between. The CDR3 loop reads CASSQDVQETQYF. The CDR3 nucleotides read TGTGCCAGCAGCCAAGATGTACAAGAGACCCAGTACTTC.

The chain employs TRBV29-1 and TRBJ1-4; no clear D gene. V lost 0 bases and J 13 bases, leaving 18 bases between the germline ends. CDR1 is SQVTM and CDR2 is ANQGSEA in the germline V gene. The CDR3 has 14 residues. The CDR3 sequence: CSVEDDRRAERLFF. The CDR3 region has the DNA TGCAGCGTTGAAGATGACCGTCGGGCGGAGCGACTGTTTTTT.

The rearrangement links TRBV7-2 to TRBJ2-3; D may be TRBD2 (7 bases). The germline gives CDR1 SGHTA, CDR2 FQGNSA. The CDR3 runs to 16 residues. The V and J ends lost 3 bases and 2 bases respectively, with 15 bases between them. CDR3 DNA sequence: TGTGCCAGCAGCTTTTCGGCCGCGGGGGCCACAGATACGCAGTATTTT. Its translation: CASSFSAAGATDTQYF. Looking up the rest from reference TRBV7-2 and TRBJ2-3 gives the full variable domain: GAGVSQSPSNKVTEKGKDVELRCDPISGHTALYWYRQSLGQGLEFLIYFQGNSAPDKSGLPSDRFSAERTGGSVSTLTIQRTQQEDSAVYLCASSFSAAGATDTQYFGPGTRLTVL.

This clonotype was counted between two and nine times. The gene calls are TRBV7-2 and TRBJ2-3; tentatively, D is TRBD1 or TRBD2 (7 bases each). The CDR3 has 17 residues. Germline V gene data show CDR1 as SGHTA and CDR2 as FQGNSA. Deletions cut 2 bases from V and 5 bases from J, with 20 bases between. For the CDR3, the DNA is TGTGCCAGCAGCTTAAGGGGGCGAGGAGCGGGAAGAGATACGCAGTATTTT. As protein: CASSLRGRGAGRDTQYF.

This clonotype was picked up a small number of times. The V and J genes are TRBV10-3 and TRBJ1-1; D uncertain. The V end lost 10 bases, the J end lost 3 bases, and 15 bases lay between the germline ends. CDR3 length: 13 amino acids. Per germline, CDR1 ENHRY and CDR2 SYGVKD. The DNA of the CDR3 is TGTGCCACCCAAGGGTTCGGGGACACTGAAGCTTTCTTT. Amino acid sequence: CATQGFGDTEAFF.

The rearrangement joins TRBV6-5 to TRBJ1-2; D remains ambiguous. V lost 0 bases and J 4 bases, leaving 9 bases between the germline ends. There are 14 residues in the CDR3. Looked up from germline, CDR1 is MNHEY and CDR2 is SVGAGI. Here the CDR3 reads CASSYSNNGYGYTF. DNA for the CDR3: TGTGCCAGCAGTTACTCGAACAACGGCTATGGCTACACCTTC.

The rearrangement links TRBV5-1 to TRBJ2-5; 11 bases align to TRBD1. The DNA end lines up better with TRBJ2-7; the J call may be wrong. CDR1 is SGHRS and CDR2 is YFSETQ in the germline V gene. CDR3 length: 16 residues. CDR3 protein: CASSLPPGQGVNEQYF. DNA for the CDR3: TGCGCCAGCAGCTTGCCACCGGGACAGGGGGTCAACGAGCAGTACTTC.

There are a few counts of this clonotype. The CDR3 nucleotides read TGCGCCAGCAGCCACCTCCGGGAGGACAGCTCCTACGAGCAGTACTTC. Protein: CASSHLREDSSYEQYF. The J gene is TRBJ2-7, the V gene TRBV4-1, with D perhaps TRBD2 (7 bases). The ends were cut back, 3 bases at V and 0 bases at J, with 15 bases in the middle. From germline, CDR1 is MGHRA and CDR2 YSYEKL. The CDR3 loop spans 16 amino acids.

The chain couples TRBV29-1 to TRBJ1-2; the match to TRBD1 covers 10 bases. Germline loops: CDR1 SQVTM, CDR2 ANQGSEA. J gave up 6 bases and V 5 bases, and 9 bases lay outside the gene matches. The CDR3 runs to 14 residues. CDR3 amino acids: CSVLTGGAMDGYTF. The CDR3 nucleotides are TGCAGCGTTTTGACAGGGGGCGCAATGGATGGCTACACCTTC.

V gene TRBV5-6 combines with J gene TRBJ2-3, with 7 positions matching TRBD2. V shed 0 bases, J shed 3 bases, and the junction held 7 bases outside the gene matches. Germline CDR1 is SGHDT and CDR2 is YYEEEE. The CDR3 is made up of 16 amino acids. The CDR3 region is CASSLAASGWTDTQYF. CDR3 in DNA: TGTGCCAGCAGCTTGGCGGCTAGCGGTTGGACAGATACGCAGTATTTT.

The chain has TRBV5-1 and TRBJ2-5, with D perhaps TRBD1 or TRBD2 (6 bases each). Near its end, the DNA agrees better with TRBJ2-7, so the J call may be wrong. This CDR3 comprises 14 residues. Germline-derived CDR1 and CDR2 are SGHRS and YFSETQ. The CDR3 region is CASSLYNREDEQYF. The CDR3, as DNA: TGCGCCAGCAGCTTGTACAACAGGGAGGACGAGCAGTACTTC.

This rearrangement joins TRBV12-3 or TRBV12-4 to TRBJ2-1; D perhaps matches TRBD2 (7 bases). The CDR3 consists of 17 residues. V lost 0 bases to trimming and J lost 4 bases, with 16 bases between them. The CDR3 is CASSLAGALAPYNEQFF. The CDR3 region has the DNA TGTGCCAGCAGTTTAGCGGGGGCACTAGCGCCTTACAATGAGCAGTTCTTC.

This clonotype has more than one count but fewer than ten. This CDR3 is CASNPTGIYEQYF. The CDR3 bases are TGTGCCAGCAACCCGACCGGAATCTACGAGCAGTACTTC. This chain uses TRBV7-9 with TRBJ2-7; the D is unclear. Per germline, CDR1 SEHNR and CDR2 FQNEAQ (reference sequence). The length of the CDR3 is 13 residues. Trimming cost V 7 bases and J 3 bases, with 13 bases left between them.

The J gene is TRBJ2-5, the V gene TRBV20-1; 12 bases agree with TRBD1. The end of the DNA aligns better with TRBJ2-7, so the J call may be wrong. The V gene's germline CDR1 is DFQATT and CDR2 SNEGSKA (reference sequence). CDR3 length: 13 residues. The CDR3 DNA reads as TGCAGTGCCCCCGGGACAGGGGGCAACGAGCAGTACTTC. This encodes CSAPGTGGNEQYF.

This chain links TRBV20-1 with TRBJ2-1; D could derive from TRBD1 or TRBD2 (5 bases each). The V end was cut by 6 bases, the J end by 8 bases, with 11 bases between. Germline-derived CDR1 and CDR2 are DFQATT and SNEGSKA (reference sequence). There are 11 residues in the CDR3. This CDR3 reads CSAKRGDEQFF. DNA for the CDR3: TGCAGTGCCAAGAGAGGGGATGAGCAGTTCTTC.

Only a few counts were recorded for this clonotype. The CDR3 nucleotides are TGTGCCAGCAGTTTAACGGCGGGGGGGCTCAATGAGCAGTTCTTC. This translates into CASSLTAGGLNEQFF. This sequence joins TRBV27 and TRBJ2-1, with 9 nucleotides matching TRBD2. The V segment lost 2 bases and the J segment 6 bases; nucleotides outside the gene matches: 5. Germline V gives CDR1 MNHEY, CDR2 SMNVEV (reference sequence). This CDR3 comprises 15 residues.